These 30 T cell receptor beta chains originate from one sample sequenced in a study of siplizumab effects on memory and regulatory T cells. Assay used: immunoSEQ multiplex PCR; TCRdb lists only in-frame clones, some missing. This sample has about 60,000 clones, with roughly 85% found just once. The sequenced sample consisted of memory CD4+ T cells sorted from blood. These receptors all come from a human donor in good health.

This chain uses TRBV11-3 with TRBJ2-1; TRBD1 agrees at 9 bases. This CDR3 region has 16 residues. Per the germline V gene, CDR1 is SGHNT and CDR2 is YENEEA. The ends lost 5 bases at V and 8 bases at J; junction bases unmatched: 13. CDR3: CASSHQPGQGIDEQFF. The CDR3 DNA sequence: TGTGCCAGCAGCCATCAACCGGGACAGGGTATTGATGAGCAGTTCTTC.

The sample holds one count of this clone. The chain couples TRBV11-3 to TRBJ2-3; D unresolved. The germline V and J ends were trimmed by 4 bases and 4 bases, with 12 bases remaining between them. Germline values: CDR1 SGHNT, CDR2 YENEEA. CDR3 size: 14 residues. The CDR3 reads CASSWTAQADTQYF. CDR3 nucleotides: TGTGCCAGCAGCTGGACGGCTCAGGCAGATACGCAGTATTTT.

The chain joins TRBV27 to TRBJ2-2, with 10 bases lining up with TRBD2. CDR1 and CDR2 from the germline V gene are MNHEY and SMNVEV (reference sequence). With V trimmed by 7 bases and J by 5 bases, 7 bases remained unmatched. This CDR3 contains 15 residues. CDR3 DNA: TGTGCCAGCAATCCTAGCGGGAGATTTACCGGGGAGCTGTTTTTT. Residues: CASNPSGRFTGELFF.

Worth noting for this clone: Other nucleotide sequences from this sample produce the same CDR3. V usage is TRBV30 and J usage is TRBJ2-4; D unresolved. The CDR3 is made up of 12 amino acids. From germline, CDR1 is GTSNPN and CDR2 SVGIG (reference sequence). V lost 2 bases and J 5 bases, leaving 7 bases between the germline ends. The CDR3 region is CAWSRAENIQYF. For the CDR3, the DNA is TGTGCCTGGAGTAGGGCAGAAAACATTCAGTACTTC.

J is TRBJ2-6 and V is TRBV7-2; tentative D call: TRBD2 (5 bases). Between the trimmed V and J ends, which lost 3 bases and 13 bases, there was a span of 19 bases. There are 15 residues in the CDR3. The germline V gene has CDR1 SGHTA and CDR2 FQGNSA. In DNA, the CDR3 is TGTGCCAGCAGCTTTCAAGCGGCTCCCTCTCGGGTCCTGACTTTC. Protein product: CASSFQAAPSRVLTF.

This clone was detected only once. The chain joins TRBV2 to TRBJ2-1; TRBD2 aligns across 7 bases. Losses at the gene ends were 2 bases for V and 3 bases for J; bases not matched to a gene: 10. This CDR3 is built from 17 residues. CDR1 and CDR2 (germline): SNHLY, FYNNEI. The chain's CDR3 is CASSEQGGSLFYNEQFF. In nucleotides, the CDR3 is TGTGCCAGCAGTGAACAGGGCGGGAGCCTTTTCTACAATGAGCAGTTCTTC. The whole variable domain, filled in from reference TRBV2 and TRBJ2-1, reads EPEVTQTPSHQVTQMGQEVILRCVPISNHLYFYWYRQILGQKVEFLVSFYNNEISEKSEIFDDQFSVERPDGSNFTLKIRSTKLEDSAMYFCASSEQGGSLFYNEQFFGPGTRLTVL.

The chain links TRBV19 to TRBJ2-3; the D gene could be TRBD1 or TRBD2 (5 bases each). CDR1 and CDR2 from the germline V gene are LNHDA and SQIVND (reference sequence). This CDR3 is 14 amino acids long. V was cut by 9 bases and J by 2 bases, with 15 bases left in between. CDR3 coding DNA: TGTGCCAGCAGGTTTCAGGGAGCCACAGATACGCAGTATTTT. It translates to CASRFQGATDTQYF.

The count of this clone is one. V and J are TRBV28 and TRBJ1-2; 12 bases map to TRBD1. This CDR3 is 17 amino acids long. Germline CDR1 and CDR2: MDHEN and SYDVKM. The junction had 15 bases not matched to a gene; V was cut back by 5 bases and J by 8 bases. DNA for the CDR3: TGTGCCAGCAGTCTGACCCACATGGGACAGGGGGCGTGGGGCTACACCTTC. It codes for CASSLTHMGQGAWGYTF.

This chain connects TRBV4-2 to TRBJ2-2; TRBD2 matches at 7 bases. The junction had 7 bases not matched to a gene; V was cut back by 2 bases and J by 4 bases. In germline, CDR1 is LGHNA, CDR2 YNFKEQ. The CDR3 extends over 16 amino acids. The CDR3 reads CASSQSLGGTTGELFF. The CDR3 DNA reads TGTGCCAGCAGCCAAAGCTTGGGGGGGACCACCGGGGAGCTGTTTTTT.

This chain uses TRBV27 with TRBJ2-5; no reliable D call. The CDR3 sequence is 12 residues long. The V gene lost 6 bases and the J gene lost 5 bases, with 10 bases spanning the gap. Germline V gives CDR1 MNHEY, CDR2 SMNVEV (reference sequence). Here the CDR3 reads CASSLAGETQYF. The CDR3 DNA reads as TGTGCCAGCAGCTTAGCTGGGGAGACCCAGTACTTC.

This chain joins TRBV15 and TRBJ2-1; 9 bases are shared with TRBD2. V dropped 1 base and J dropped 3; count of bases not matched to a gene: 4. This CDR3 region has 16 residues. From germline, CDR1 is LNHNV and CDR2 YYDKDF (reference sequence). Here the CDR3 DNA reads TGTGCCACCAGCAGAGTAGTGACTAGCGGCTACAATGAGCAGTTCTTC. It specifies CATSRVVTSGYNEQFF.

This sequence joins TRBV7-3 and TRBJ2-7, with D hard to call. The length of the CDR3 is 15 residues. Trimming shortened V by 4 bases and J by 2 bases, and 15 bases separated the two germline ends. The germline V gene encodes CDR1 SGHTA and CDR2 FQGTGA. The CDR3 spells CASSSPGESTYEQYF. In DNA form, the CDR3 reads TGTGCCAGCAGCTCCCCTGGGGAATCCACCTACGAGCAGTACTTC.

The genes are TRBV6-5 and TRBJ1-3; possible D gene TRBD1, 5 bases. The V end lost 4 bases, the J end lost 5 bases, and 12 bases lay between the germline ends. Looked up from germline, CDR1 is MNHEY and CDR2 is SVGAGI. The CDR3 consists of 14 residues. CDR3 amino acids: CASSSDKTRNTIYF. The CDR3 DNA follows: TGTGCCAGCAGTTCGGACAAGACCAGAAACACCATATATTTT.

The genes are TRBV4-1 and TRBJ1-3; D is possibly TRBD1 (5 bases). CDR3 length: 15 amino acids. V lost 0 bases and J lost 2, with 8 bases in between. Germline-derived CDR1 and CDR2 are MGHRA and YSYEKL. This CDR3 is CASSQDRAAGNTIYF. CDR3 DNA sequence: TGCGCCAGCAGCCAAGACAGGGCAGCTGGAAACACCATATATTTT.

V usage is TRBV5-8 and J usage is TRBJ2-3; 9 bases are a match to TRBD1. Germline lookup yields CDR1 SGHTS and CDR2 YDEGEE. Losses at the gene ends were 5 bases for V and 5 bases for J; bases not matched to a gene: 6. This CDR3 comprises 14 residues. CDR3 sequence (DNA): TGTGCCAGCAGGGAACAGGGGGCTGGAGATACGCAGTATTTT. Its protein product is CASREQGAGDTQYF.

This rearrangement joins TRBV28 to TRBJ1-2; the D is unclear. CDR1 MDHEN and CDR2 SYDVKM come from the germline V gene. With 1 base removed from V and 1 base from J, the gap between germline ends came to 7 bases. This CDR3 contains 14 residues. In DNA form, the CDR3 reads TGTGCCAGCAGTTTATTCAGCCTTAACTATGGCTACACCTTC. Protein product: CASSLFSLNYGYTF.

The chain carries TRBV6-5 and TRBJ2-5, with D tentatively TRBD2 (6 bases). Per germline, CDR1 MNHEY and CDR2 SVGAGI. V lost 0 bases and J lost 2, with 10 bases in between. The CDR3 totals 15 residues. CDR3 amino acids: CASSYSGRNQETQYF. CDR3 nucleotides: TGTGCCAGCAGTTACTCGGGGAGGAATCAAGAGACCCAGTACTTC.

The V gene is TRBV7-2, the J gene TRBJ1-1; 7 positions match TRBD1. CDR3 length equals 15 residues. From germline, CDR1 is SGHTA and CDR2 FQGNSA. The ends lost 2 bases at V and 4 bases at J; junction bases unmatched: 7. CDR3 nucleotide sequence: TGTGCCAGCAGCTTACAGGGGGTGGATGTCACTGAAGCTTTCTTT. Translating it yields CASSLQGVDVTEAFF.

The CDR3 here is CASSPTSRGYQETQYF. The CDR3 coding sequence is TGCGCCAGCAGCCCAACTTCCCGGGGGTACCAAGAGACCCAGTACTTC. The chain joins TRBV5-1 to TRBJ2-5, with D perhaps TRBD2 (6 bases). Germline V gives CDR1 SGHRS, CDR2 YFSETQ. Trimming stripped 4 bases from V and 0 bases from J, with 16 bases between. CDR3 length equals 16 residues.

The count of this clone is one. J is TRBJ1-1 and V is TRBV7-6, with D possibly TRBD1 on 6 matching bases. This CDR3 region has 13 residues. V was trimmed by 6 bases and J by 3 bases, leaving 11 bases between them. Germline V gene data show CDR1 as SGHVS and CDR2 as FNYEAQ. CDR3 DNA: TGTGCCAGCAGGCGACAGGCGGACACTGAAGCTTTCTTT. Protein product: CASRRQADTEAFF.

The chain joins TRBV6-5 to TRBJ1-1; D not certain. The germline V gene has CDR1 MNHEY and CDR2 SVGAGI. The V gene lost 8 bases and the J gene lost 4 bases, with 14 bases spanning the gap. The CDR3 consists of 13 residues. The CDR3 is CASGLGPTTEAFF. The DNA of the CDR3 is TGTGCCAGCGGATTAGGCCCGACCACTGAAGCTTTCTTT.

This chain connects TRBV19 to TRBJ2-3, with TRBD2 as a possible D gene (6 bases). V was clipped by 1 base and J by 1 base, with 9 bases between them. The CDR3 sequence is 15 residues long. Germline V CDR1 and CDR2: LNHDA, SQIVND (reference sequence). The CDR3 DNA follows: TGTGCCAGTAGTATAGGCCAGCGGGGCACAGATACGCAGTATTTT. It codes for CASSIGQRGTDTQYF.

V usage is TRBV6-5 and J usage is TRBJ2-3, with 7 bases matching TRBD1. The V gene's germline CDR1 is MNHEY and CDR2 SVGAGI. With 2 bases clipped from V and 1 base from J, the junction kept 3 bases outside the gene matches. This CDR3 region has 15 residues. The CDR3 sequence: CASSYPGQGTDTQYF. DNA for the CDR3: TGTGCCAGCAGTTACCCCGGACAGGGCACAGATACGCAGTATTTT.

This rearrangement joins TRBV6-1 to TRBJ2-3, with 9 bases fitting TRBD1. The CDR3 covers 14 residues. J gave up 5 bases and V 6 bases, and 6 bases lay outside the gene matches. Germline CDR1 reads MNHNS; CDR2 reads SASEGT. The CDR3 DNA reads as TGTGCCAGCAGAATACAGGGGGCGGGAGATACGCAGTATTTT. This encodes CASRIQGAGDTQYF.

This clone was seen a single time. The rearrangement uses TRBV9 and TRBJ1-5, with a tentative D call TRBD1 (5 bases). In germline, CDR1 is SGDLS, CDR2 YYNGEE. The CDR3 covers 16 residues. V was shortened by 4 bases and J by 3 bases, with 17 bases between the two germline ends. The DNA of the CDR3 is TGTGCCAGCAGCCCCGGGACGGGAGCCTCCAATCAGCCCCAGCATTTT. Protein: CASSPGTGASNQPQHF.

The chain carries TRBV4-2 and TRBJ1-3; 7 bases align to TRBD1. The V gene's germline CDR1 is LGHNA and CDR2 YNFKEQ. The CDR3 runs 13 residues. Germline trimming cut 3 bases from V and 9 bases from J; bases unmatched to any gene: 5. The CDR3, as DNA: TGTGCCAGCAGCCAGGGACAGCTCCCCACCATATATTTT. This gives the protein CASSQGQLPTIYF.

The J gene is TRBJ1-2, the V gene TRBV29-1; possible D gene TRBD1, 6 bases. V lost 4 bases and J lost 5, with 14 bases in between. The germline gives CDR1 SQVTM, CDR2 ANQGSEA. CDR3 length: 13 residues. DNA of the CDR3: TGCAGCGTTGTAGGGGGGATTGGGTATGGCTACACCTTC. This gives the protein CSVVGGIGYGYTF. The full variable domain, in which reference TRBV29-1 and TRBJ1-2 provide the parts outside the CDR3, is SAVISQKPSRDICQRGTSLTIQCQVDSQVTMMFWYRQQPGQSLTLIATANQGSEATYESGFVIDKFPISRPNLTFSTLTVSNMSPEDSSIYLCSVVGGIGYGYTFGSGTRLTVV.

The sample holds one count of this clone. CDR3 DNA sequence: TGCGCCAGCAGCCGCGGGTCCTACACAGATACGCAGTATTTT. Translated: CASSRGSYTDTQYF. The chain uses TRBV4-1 and TRBJ2-3, with D possibly TRBD2 on 5 matching bases. Germline CDR1 MGHRA, CDR2 YSYEKL. The V end was cut by 4 bases, the J end by 2 bases, with 10 bases between. This CDR3 has 14 residues.

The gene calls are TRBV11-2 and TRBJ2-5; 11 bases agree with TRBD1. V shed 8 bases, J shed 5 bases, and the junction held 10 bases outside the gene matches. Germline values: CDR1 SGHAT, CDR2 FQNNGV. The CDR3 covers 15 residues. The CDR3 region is CASGAGTGGRETQYF. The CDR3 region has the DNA TGTGCCAGCGGCGCCGGGACAGGGGGTCGGGAGACCCAGTACTTC. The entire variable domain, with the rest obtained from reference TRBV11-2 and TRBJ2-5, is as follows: EAGVAQSPRYKIIEKRQSVAFWCNPISGHATLYWYQQILGQGPKLLIQFQNNGVVDDSQLPKDRFSAERLKGVDSTLKIQPAKLEDSAVYLCASGAGTGGRETQYFGPGTRLLVL.

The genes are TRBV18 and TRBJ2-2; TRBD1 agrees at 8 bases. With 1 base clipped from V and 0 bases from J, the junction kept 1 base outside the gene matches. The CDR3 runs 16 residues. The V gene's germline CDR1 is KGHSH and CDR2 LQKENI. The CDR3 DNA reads TGTGCCAGCTCACCACAACAGGGGGCGAACACCGGGGAGCTGTTTTTT. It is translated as CASSPQQGANTGELFF.